Sequencing of this T cell receptor (beta chain) was carried out in a study of T cell responses to AZD1222 COVID-19 vaccine. Study conclusions and caveats: Scientists sampled the repertoires only once the peak T cell response had passed. Researchers report vaccine-associated CD4 TCRs spanning spike, with dominance at 160-218 and 743-854. Baseline testing showed seropositivity in only 5 or 6 AZD1222 recipients.

Assay: immunoSEQ multiplex PCR; the TCRdb copy retains only in-frame clones and omits some. There are approximately 220,000 clones in the sample; more than 85% occur only once, and 1% lies in the top ten. Germline-derived CDR1 and CDR2 are LNHNV and YYDKDF (reference sequence). V shed 3 bases and J 4 bases; nucleotides not matched to a gene: 14. There are 17 residues in the CDR3. Comments on this clone: Its antigen is still unknown.

Here the sequenced sample was peripheral blood, taken on day 0 of MenACWY control vaccination. The chain links TRBV15 to TRBJ1-2; the match to TRBD1 covers 7 bases. The receptor was derived from an adult in good health. The CDR3 here is CATSSFIRDRKRYGYTF. The CDR3 region has the DNA TGTGCCACCAGCAGTTTTATCCGGGACAGAAAACGCTATGGCTACACCTTC.